The next 7 T cell receptor beta chains were all read from a single sample in a study of T-cell memory formation after mild COVID-19. A single record per CDR3 protein comes from TCRdb applying MiXCR to the 5' RACE reads. The sample holds 250,000 to 350,000 distinct CDR3 sequences; roughly 19% are singletons and the top ten take around 21%. The source material was PBMCs or a T cell subset sorted from them (not recorded which). Receptor source: a man aged 18 to 30 who had mild COVID-19 (a few samples of this study predate the infection). Cell type and time point are not known.

This rearrangement joins TRBV12-3 or TRBV12-4 to TRBJ2-5; D might be TRBD1 (5 bases). The CDR3 runs to 14 residues. Trimming removed 7 bases at V and 1 base at J, with 13 bases between. CDR3 in amino acids: CASTALDTQETQYF. CDR3 in DNA: TGTGCCAGCACCGCCCTGGACACCCAAGAGACCCAGTACTTC.

The chain employs TRBV29-1 and TRBJ1-1, with unresolved D. Germline values: CDR1 SQVTM, CDR2 ANQGSEA. Trimming removed 5 bases at V and 2 bases at J, with 12 bases between. The CDR3 extends over 13 amino acids. This CDR3 is CSVHLGINTEAFF. The CDR3 coding sequence is TGCAGCGTTCATTTAGGGATCAACACTGAAGCTTTCTTT.

The V and J genes are TRBV7-3 and TRBJ1-5; 8 nucleotides agree with TRBD1. V was clipped by 5 bases and J by 7 bases; unmatched bases: 4. The CDR3 is 13 amino acids. CDR1 and CDR2 (germline): SGHTA, FQGTGA. The CDR3, as DNA: TGTGCCAGCAGCCAGGGGGCTTACCAGCCCCAGCATTTT. Translating gives CASSQGAYQPQHF.

The rearrangement joins TRBV12-3 or TRBV12-4 to TRBJ1-1; the D is unclear. The CDR3 is 16 residues long. Trimming removed 3 bases from V and 0 bases from J, with 14 bases in between. CDR3 protein: CASSFGPEFMNTEAFF. In nucleotides, the CDR3 is TGTGCCAGCAGTTTTGGGCCGGAGTTTATGAACACTGAAGCTTTCTTT.

The chain is built from TRBV5-1 and TRBJ1-1, with D hard to call. V lost 0 bases and J lost 2, with 8 bases in between. Germline loops: CDR1 SGHRS, CDR2 YFSETQ. The CDR3 is made up of 14 amino acids. This CDR3 reads CASSLETYNTEAFF. Written as DNA, the CDR3 is TGCGCCAGCAGCTTGGAAACCTATAACACTGAAGCTTTCTTT.

This clonotype was seen a few times. V gene TRBV20-1 combines with J gene TRBJ2-3; TRBD2 matches 7 bases. Germline lookup yields CDR1 DFQATT and CDR2 SNEGSKA (reference sequence). V was clipped by 3 bases and J by 4 bases; unmatched bases: 4. The CDR3 spans 13 residues. In nucleotides, the CDR3 is TGCAGTGCTAGGGGCACTAGCGCAGATACGCAGTATTTT. It yields the protein CSARGTSADTQYF.

The chain joins TRBV4-2 to TRBJ2-7; 10 positions agree with TRBD2. Germline CDR1 reads LGHNA; CDR2 reads YNFKEQ. V was pared by 0 bases and J by 7 bases, with 12 bases of the junction left unmatched. The CDR3 has 17 amino acids. The CDR3, as DNA: TGTGCCAGCAGCCAAGATTGGGCTAGCGGGGGTGCTACGGAGCAGTACGTC. This translates into CASSQDWASGGATEQYV.